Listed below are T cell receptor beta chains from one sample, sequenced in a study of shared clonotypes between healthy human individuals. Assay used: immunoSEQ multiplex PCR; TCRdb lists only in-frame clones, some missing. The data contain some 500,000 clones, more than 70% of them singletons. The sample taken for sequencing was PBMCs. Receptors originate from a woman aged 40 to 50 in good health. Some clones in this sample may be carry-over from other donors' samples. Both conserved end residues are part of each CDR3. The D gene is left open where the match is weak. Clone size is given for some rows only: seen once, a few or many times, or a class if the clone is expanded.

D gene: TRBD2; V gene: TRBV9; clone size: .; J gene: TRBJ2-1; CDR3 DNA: TGTGCCAGCAGCGTAGGACTAGCCGAATACAATGAGCAGTTCTTC; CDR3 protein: CASSVGLAEYNEQFF
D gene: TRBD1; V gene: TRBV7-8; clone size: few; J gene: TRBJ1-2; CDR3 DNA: TGTGCCAGCAGCACCCGACAGGGGGCCGCTAACTATGGCTACACCTTC; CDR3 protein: CASSTRQGAANYGYTF
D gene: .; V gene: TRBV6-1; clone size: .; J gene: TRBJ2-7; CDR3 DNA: TGTGCCAGCAGTGAAGTGGGGGACGGACTCAGGCAGTACTTC; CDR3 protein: CASSEVGDGLRQYF
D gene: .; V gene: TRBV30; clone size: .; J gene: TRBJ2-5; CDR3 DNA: TGTGCCTGGAGTGTAACCAGGGAGACCCAGTACTTC; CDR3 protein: CAWSVTRETQYF
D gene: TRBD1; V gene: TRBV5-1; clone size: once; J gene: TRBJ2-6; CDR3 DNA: TGCGCCAGCAGCTTGAATCAGGGGGTAGGCTCTGGGGCCAACGTCCTGACTTTC; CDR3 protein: CASSLNQGVGSGANVLTF
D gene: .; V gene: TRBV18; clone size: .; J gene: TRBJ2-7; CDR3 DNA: TGTGCCAGCTCACCTAGAAGCACCTACGAGCAGTACTTC; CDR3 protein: CASSPRSTYEQYF
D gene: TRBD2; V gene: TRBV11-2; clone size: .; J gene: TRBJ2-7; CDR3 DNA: TGTGCCAGCAGCTTAGAGCGGGAGGCCACCTACGAGCAGTACTTC; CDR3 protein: CASSLEREATYEQYF
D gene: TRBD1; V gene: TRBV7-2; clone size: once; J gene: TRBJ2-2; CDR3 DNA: TGTGCCAGCAGCAGCTGGACAGGCATCACCGGGGAGCTGTTTTTT; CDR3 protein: CASSSWTGITGELFF
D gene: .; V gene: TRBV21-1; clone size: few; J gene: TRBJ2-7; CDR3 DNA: TGTGCCAGCAGCAAGGGCGGGACCCCCTACGAGCAGTACTTC; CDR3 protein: CASSKGGTPYEQYF
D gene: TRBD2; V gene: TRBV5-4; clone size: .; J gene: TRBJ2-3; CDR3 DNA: TGTGCCGGACGGGGGGGAGTGAGCACAGATACGCAGTATTTT; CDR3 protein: CAGRGGVSTDTQYF
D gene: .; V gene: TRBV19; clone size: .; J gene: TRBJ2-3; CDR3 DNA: TGTGCCAGTAGTATACGAAATTCCCCAGATACGCAGTATTTT; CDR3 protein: CASSIRNSPDTQYF
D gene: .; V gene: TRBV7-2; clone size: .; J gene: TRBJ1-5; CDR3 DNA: TGTGCCAGCAGCTTAGGACTGAATCAGCCCCAGCATTTT; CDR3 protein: CASSLGLNQPQHF
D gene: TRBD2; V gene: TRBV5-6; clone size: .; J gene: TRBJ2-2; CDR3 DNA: TGTGCCAGCAGCTCGGGACTAGCGGATTTATACACCGGGGAGCTGTTTTTT; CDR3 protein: CASSSGLADLYTGELFF
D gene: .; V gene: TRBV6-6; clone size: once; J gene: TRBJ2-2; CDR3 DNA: TGTGCCAGCAGTTACCTCAACACCGGGGAGCTGTTTTTT; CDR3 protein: CASSYLNTGELFF
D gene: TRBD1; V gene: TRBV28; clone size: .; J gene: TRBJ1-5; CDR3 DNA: TGTGCCAGCCGTAGACAGGGATATAGCAATCAGCCCCAGCATTTT; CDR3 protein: CASRRQGYSNQPQHF
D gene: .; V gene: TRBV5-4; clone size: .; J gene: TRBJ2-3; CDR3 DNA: TGTGCCAGCAGCGTATCCGGGAACACAGATACGCAGTATTTT; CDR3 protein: CASSVSGNTDTQYF
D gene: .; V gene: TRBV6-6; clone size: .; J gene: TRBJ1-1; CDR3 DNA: TGTGCCAGCAGTTCCAGAGAGAACACTGAAGCTTTCTTT; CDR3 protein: CASSSRENTEAFF
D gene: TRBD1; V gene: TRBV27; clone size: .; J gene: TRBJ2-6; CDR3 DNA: TGTGCCAGCAGTTTCCGAAGGACAGGGGGTCTTTCTGGGGCCAACGTCCTGACTTTC; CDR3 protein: CASSFRRTGGLSGANVLTF
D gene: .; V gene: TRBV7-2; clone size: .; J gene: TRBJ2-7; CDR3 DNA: TGTGCCAGCAGCTTAGGGGTTGGAGCTCCCTACGAGCAGTACTTC; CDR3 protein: CASSLGVGAPYEQYF
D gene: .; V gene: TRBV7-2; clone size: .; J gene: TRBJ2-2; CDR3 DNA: TGTGCCAGCAGGCCGTACGGACAGAACACCGGGGAGCTGTTTTTT; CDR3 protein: CASRPYGQNTGELFF
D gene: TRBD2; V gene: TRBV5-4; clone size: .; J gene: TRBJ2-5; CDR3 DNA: TGTGCCAGCAGCTCCAAGGTGCAGCGGGAGGGCCGGGAGACCCAGTACTTC; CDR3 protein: CASSSKVQREGRETQYF
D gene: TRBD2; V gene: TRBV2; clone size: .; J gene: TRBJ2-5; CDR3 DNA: TGTGCCAGCAGTGACTTCGGGGGGTCAGAGACCCAGTACTTC; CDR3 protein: CASSDFGGSETQYF
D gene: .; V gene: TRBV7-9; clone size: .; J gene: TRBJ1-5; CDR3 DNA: TGTGCCAGCAGCATAAGTTGGGACCTTAATCAGCCCCAGCATTTT; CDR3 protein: CASSISWDLNQPQHF
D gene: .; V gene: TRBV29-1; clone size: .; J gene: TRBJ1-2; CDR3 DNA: TGCAGCGTTGATTACGGCGACTATGGCTACACCTTC; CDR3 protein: CSVDYGDYGYTF
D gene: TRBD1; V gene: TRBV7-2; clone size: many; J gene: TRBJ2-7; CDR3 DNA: TGTGCCAGCAGCTCCTCCGGCCGCGGGACAGGGGGCTACGAGCAGTACTTC; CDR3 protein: CASSSSGRGTGGYEQYF
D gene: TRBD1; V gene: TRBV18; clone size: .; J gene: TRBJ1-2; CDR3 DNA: TGTGCCAGCTACGACCCCGGGACAGATGGCTACACCTTC; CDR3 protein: CASYDPGTDGYTF
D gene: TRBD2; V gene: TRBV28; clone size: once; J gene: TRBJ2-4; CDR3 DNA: TGTGCCAGCAAAAAGCGGGGGGACATTCAGTACTTC; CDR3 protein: CASKKRGDIQYF
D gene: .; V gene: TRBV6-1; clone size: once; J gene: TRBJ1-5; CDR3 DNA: TGTGCCAGCAGCAGCACCACCGGATCAAATCAGCCCCAGCATTTT; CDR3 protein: CASSSTTGSNQPQHF
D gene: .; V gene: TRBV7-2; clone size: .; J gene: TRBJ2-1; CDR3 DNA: TGTGCCAGCAGCTTAGTCGTGGGAGAATTGAATGAGCAGTTCTTC; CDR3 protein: CASSLVVGELNEQFF
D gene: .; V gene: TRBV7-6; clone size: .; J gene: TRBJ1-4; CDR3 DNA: TGTGCCAGCAGCGATGGGGGCTATTACGGCTTTGAAAAACTGTTTTTT; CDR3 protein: CASSDGGYYGFEKLFF
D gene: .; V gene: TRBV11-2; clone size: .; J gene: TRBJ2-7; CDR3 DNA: TGTGCCAGCAGCTTATTGGTGAACGGACTACCGAGCTACGAGCAGTACTTC; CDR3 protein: CASSLLVNGLPSYEQYF
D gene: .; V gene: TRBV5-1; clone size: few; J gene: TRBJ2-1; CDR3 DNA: TGCGCCAGCAGCTTGGCGGACCTGGTCAATGAGCAGTTCTTC; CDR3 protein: CASSLADLVNEQFF
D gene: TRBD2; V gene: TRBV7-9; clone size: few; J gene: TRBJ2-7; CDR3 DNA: TGTGCCAGCAGCTTACGGGGGAGGGTCTACGAGCAGTACTTC; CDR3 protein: CASSLRGRVYEQYF
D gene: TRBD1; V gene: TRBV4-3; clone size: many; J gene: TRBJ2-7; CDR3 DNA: TGCGCCAGCAGCCGGGACGGGACAGGGGCCTACGAGCAGTACTTC; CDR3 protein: CASSRDGTGAYEQYF
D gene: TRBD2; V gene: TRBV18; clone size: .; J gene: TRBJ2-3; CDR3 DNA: TGTGCCAGCTCACCAGGCCTAGCGGTAGGAACAGATACGCAGTATTTT; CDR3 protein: CASSPGLAVGTDTQYF
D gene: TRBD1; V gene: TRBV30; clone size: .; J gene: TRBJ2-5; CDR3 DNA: TGTGCCTGGACCATCCTCGGACAGGGAATAGAGACCCAGTACTTC; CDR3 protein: CAWTILGQGIETQYF
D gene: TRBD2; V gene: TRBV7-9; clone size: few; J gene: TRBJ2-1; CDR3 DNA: TGTGCCAGCAGCCAACTAGCGGTCAATGAGCAGTTCTTC; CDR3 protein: CASSQLAVNEQFF
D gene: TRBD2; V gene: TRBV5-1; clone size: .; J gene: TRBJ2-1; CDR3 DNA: TGCGCCAGCAGCCTAGGACTAGCGAACTACAATGAGCAGTTCTTC; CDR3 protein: CASSLGLANYNEQFF
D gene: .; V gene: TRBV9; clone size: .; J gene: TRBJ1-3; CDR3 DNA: TGTGCCAGCAGCACAACACTCTCTGGAAACACCATATATTTT; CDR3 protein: CASSTTLSGNTIYF
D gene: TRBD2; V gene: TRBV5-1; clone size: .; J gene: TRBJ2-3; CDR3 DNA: TGCGCCAGCAGCTTGGCCTGGACTAGCGGGAGGGCCGTGACAGATACGCAGTATTTT; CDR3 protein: CASSLAWTSGRAVTDTQYF
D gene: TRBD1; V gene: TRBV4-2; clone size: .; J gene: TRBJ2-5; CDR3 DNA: TGTGCCAGCAGCCAAGAACCGGCCGAGACAGGGATATGGGAGACCCAGTACTTC; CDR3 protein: CASSQEPAETGIWETQYF
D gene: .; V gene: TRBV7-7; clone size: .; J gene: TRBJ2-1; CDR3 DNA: TGTGCTAGCAGCCGCCGGTTGGGGAATGAGCAGTTCTTC; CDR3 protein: CASSRRLGNEQFF
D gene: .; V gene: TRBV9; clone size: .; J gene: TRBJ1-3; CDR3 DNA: TGTGCCAGCAGCCCCCCTAGAAATACTGGAAACACCATATATTTT; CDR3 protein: CASSPPRNTGNTIYF
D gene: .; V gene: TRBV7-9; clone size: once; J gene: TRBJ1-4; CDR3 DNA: TGTGCCAGCAGCTCACCGCGTGGGGATCCGAATGAAAAACTGTTTTTT; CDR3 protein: CASSSPRGDPNEKLFF
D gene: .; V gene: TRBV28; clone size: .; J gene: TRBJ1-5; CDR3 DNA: TGTGCCACTTCCGAGGGTGGGGGCAGGCGAGGCAATCAGCCCCAGCATTTT; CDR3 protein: CATSEGGGRRGNQPQHF